The present T cell receptor beta chain was sequenced within a study of blood T cell repertoires in COVID-19. The wider study: The cDNA or gDNA used as material had been derived from T cells, B-cell-depleted T cells, or PBMCs.

Data came from immunoSEQ multiplex PCR; TCRdb stores just in-frame clones and leaves some out. The table has about 98,000 clones, 70% to 90% seen once. The CDR3 has 15 residues. Germline loops: CDR1 SGHRS, CDR2 YFSETQ. V was pared by 0 bases and J by 6 bases, with 6 bases of the junction left unmatched. Sequences were obtained from peripheral blood. This receptor was identified in a man between 70 and 80 years old with acute or convalescent COVID-19. This chain links TRBV5-1 with TRBJ2-5; TRBD1 matches 9 bases. The DNA of the CDR3 is TGCGCCAGCAGCTTGGGTAACAGGGGGCACCAGACCCAGTACTTC. Translated: CASSLGNRGHQTQYF. The variable domain in full, completed from reference TRBV5-1 and TRBJ2-5, reads KAGVTQTPRYLIKTRGQQVTLSCSPISGHRSVSWYQQTPGQGLQFLFEYFSETQRNKGNFPGRFSGRQFSNSRSEMNVSTLELGDSALYLCASSLGNRGHQTQYFGPGTRLLVL.